The clone carrying this T cell receptor beta chain turned up a few times. Its matching antigen is unknown. The study recruited hyperthyroidism patients aged 18 to 65 who were newly diagnosed, under 2 months' duration. The sample is drawn from a study of Graves' ophthalmopathy and Graves' hyperthyroidism. Overall study context: Stable hyperthyroidism meant no ophthalmopathy within 18 months of follow-up.

RNA served as the template for amplifying TCR beta CDR3 regions. Second-round multiplex PCR came after a first-round RT-PCR that employed HTBI primers. MiXCR, applied by TCRdb to the multiplex PCR reads, yields one record per CDR3 protein. This sample has around 1,000,000 distinct CDR3 sequences, with approximately 35% found just once. Study-wide points: Cross-validated, the 13-signature model showed 87.88%/81.08% sensitivity/specificity, and 80%/75% in the test set.

With 5 bases removed from V and 2 bases from J, the gap between germline ends came to 8 bases. The CDR3 covers 13 residues. Germline loops: CDR1 SGHTA, CDR2 FQGTGA. This clonotype was obtained from an adult man with Graves' hyperthyroidism. Specimen: peripheral blood or thyroid tissue (not recorded which). This chain joins TRBV7-3 and TRBJ2-3; D unclear. This CDR3 is CASSASITDTQYF. The CDR3 DNA reads as TGTGCCAGCAGCGCGAGTATCACAGATACGCAGTATTTT. Full variable domain (rest looked up from reference TRBV7-3 and TRBJ2-3): GAGVSQTPSNKVTEKGKYVELRCDPISGHTALYWYRQSLGQGPEFLIYFQGTGAADDSGLPNDRFFAVRPEGSVSTLKIQRTERGDSAVYLCASSASITDTQYFGPGTRLTVL.